This TCR beta chain was obtained from a study of cytomegalovirus exposure and HLA in healthy donors. Notes on the study in general: Cytomegalovirus-associated status was assigned to about 150 TCR beta chains. Other equally common chains were less clonally expanded than HLA-associated TCR beta chains, a later analysis showed.

Germline V gene data show CDR1 as SNHLY and CDR2 as FYNNEI. The CDR3 spans 12 residues. The V gene lost 6 bases and the J gene lost 10 bases, with 13 bases spanning the gap. A note on this clone: Its target is not known.

The PCR contained 60 Vbeta and 13 Jbeta primers. Method: immunoSEQ multiplex PCR; TCRdb's copy keeps in-frame clones and lacks some. Of 150,000 to 200,000 clones in the sample, less than 90% were seen once. The rearrangement joins TRBV2 to TRBJ2-1, with D maybe TRBD2 (6 bases). Sequencing used PBMCs. This receptor was identified in a woman aged 18 to 35 in good health and CMV-seronegative. DNA of the CDR3: TGTGCCAGCAGGGGGGGAGGAACCGAGCAGTTCTTC. Encoded protein: CASRGGGTEQFF.